These 2 T cell receptor beta chains came from one sample sequenced in a study of T cell repertoires in cytomegalovirus infection. Each CDR3 protein gets one entry after TCRdb re-called the reads with MiXCR. The sample has about 310,000 distinct CDR3 sequences; roughly 25% are singletons. Their antigen targets remain unknown. Material: cultured PBMCs, obtained from culture after CMV antigen stimulation. These receptors all come from a human donor in good health (CMV status not recorded). Some clones in this sample may be carry-over from other donors' samples.

On this clonotype: One end of the junction fails to match germline, which may point to a read error. This sequence joins TRBV7-3 and TRBJ2-3, with TRBD2 as a possible D gene (6 bases). CDR1 and CDR2 (germline): SGHTA, FQGTGA. There are 12 residues in the CDR3. CDR3 DNA sequence: TGTGCCTGCAGCTTGGGAGGAGATACGCAGTATTTT. Amino acid sequence: CACSLGGDTQYF.

This clonotype was seen repeatedly, ten times or more. This rearrangement joins TRBV19 to TRBJ2-1, with TRBD2 identical over 7 bases. This CDR3 comprises 15 residues. Germline V gives CDR1 LNHDA, CDR2 SQIVND (reference sequence). V trimming: 4 bases; J trimming: 3 bases; junction bases outside the gene matches: 6. The CDR3 is CASSKWAGVYNEQFF. In nucleotides, the CDR3 is TGTGCCAGTAGTAAGTGGGCGGGAGTCTACAATGAGCAGTTCTTC. Looking up the rest from reference TRBV19 and TRBJ2-1 gives the full variable domain: DGGITQSPKYLFRKEGQNVTLSCEQNLNHDAMYWYRQDPGQGLRLIYYSQIVNDFQKGDIAEGYSVSREKKESFPLTVTSAQKNPTAFYLCASSKWAGVYNEQFFGPGTRLTVL.